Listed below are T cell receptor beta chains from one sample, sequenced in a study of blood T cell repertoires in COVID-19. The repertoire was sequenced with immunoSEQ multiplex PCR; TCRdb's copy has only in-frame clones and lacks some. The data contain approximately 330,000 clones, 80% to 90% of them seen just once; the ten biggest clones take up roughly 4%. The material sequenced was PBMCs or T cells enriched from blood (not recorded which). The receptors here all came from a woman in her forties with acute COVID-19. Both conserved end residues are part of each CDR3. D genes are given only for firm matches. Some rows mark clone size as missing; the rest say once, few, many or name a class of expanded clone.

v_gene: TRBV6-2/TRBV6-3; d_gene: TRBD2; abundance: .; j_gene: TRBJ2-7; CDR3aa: CASSFGLAGESSYEQYF; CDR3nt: TGTGCCAGCAGTTTTGGGCTAGCGGGAGAATCTTCCTACGAGCAGTACTTC
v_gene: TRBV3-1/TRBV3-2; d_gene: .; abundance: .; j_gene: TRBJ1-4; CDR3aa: CASSPGGLADEKLFF; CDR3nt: TGTGCCAGCAGCCCCGGCGGGTTAGCGGATGAAAAACTGTTTTTT
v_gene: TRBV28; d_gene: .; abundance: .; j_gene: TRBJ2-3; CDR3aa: CASSLEWKAQYF; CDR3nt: TGTGCCAGCAGTTTGGAGTGGAAGGCGCAGTATTTT
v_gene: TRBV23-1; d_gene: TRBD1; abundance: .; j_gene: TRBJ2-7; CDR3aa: CASITPPGQSYEQYF; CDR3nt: TGCGCCAGCATCACTCCTCCGGGACAGAGCTACGAGCAGTACTTC
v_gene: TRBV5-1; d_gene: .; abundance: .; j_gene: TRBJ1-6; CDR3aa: CASTTTGTGGSPLHF; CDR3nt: TGCGCCAGCACCACAACCGGGACGGGAGGGTCACCCCTCCACTTT
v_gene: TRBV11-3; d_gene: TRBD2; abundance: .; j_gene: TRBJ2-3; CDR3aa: CASSSSGVADTQYF; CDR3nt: TGTGCCAGCAGCTCCAGCGGGGTCGCAGATACGCAGTATTTT
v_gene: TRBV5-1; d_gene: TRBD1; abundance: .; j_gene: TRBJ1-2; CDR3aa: CASSTGTESMVGTF; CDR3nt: TGCGCCAGCAGCACCGGGACAGAATCTATGGTCGGGACCTTC
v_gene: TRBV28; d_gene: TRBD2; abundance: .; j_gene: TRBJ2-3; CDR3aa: CASSPGTSGDIGTDTQYF; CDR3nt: TGTGCCAGCAGTCCGGGGACTAGCGGAGATATCGGCACAGATACGCAGTATTTT
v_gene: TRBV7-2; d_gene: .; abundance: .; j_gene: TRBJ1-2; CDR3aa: CASSFRGVMDGYTF; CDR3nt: TGTGCCAGCAGCTTTCGGGGGGTAATGGATGGCTACACCTTC
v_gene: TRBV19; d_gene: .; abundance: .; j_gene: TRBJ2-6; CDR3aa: CASSTRQVSSGANVLTF; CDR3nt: TGTGCCAGTAGTACCCGACAGGTTAGCTCTGGGGCCAACGTCCTGACTTTC
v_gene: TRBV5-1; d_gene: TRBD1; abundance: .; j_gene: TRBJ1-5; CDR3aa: CASSPTGGSNQPQHF; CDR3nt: TGCGCCAGCAGCCCAACAGGGGGGAGCAATCAGCCCCAGCATTTT
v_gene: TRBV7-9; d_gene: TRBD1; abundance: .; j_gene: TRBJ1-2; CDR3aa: CASSLAGTVSRYGYTF; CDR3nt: TGTGCCAGCAGCTTGGCCGGGACAGTCTCCCGATATGGCTACACCTTC
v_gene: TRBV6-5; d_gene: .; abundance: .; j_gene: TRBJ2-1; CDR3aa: CASIMTGSSYNEQFF; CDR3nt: TGTGCCAGCATTATGACTGGGAGCTCCTACAATGAGCAGTTCTTC
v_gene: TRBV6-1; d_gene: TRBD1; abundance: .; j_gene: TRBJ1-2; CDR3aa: CASRESNIVRGRVGYTF; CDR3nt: TGTGCCAGCAGGGAATCCAACATAGTCAGGGGGCGGGTTGGCTACACCTTC
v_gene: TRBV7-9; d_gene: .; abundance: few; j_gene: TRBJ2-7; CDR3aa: CASSLSGYEQYF; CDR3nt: TGTGCCAGCAGCTTATCCGGGTACGAGCAGTACTTC
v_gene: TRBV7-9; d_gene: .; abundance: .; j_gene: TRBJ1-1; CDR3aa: CASSFRTTRGNSEAFF; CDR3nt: TGTGCCAGCAGTTTTCGGACAACCAGGGGAAACAGTGAAGCTTTCTTT
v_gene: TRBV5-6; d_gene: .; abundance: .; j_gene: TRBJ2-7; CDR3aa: CASSFLQGYEQYF; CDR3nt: TGTGCCAGCAGCTTTTTACAGGGCTACGAGCAGTACTTC
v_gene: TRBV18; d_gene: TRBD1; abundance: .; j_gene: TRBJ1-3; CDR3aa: CASSGTGPGNTIYF; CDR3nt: TGTGCCAGCTCCGGGACAGGCCCTGGAAACACCATATATTTT
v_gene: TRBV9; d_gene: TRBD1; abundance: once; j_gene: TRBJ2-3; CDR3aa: CASSVGTGPSTDTQYF; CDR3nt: TGTGCCAGCAGCGTAGGGACAGGCCCTAGCACAGATACGCAGTATTTT
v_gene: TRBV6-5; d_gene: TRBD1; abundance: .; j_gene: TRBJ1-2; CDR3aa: CASSYTSGGGYTF; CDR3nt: TGTGCCAGCAGCTACACCTCAGGGGGAGGCTACACCTTC
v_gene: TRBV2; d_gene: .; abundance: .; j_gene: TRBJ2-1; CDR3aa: CASSEARPGDGDEQFF; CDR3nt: TGTGCCAGCAGTGAAGCGAGGCCAGGGGATGGGGATGAGCAGTTCTTC
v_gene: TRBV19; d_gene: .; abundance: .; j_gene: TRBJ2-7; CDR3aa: CASSQTSGNYEQYF; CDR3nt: TGTGCCAGTAGTCAAACGTCGGGGAACTACGAGCAGTACTTC
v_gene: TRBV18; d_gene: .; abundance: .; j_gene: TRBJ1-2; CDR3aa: CASSPPGRGGYTF; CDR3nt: TGTGCCAGCTCACCACCGGGGCGGGGAGGCTACACCTTC
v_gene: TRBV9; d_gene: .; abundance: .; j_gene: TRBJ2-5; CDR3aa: CASSVASEEFQETQYF; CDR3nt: TGTGCCAGCAGCGTAGCGTCAGAGGAATTCCAAGAGACCCAGTACTTC
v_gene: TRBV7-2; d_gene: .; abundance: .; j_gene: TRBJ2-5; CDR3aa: CASSFGLFQETQYF; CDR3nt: TGTGCCAGCAGCTTCGGACTGTTCCAAGAGACCCAGTACTTC
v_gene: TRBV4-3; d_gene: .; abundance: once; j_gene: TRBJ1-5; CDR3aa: CASSPKLGSNQPQHF; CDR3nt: TGCGCCAGCAGCCCCAAGCTGGGCAGCAATCAGCCCCAGCATTTT
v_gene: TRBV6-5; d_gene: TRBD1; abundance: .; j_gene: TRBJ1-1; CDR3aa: CASSYSTGVNTEAFF; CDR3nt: TGTGCCAGCAGTTACTCGACAGGGGTGAACACTGAAGCTTTCTTT
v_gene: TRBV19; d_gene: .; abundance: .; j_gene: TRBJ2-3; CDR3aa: CASSIRGFSTDTQYF; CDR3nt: TGTGCCAGTAGTATCAGGGGCTTTAGCACAGATACGCAGTATTTT
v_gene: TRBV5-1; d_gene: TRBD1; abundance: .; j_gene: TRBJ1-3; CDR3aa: CASSLQGIAGNTIYF; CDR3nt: TGCGCCAGCAGCCTACAGGGGATCGCTGGAAACACCATATATTTT
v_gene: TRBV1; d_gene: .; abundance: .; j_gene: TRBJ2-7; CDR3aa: CTSSQREGSYEQYF; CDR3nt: TGCACCAGCAGTCAGCGGGAGGGTTCCTACGAGCAGTACTTC
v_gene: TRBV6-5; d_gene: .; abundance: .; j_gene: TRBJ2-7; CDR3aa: CASSYKTGSEQYF; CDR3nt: TGTGCCAGCAGTTACAAAACAGGGAGCGAGCAGTACTTC
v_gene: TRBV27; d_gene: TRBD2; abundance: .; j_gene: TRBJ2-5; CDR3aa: CASSLSTREANRSAETQYF; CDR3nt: TGTGCCAGCAGTTTATCGACCCGGGAGGCCAACCGCTCTGCAGAGACCCAGTACTTC
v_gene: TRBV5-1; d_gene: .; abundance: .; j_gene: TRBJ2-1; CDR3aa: CASSALGDIGRNEQFF; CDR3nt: TGCGCCAGCAGCGCGCTGGGGGACATTGGGAGAAATGAGCAGTTCTTC
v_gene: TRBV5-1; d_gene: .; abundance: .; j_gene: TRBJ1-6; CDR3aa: CASRVGDTGSPLHF; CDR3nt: TGCGCCAGCAGGGTAGGGGACACTGGTTCACCCCTCCACTTT
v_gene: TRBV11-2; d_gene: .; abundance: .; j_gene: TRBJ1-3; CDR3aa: CASSLDRVGNTIYF; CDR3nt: TGTGCCAGCAGCTTAGACCGGGTCGGAAACACCATATATTTT
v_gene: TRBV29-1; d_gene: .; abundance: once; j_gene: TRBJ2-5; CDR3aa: CSAGGLQETQYF; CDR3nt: TGCAGCGCAGGAGGCCTACAAGAGACCCAGTACTTC
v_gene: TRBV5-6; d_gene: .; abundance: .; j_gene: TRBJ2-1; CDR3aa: CASSFGRLVYNEQFF; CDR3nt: TGTGCCAGCAGCTTCGGCAGACTAGTTTACAATGAGCAGTTCTTC
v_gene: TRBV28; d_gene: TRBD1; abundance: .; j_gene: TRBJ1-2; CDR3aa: CASSPTGGYGYTF; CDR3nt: TGTGCCAGCAGTCCAACAGGGGGTTATGGCTACACCTTC
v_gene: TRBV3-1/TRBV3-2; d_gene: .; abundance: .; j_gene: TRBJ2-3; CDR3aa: CASSLTGTSTDTQYF; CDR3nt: TGTGCCAGCAGCCTGACGGGTACCAGCACAGATACGCAGTATTTT